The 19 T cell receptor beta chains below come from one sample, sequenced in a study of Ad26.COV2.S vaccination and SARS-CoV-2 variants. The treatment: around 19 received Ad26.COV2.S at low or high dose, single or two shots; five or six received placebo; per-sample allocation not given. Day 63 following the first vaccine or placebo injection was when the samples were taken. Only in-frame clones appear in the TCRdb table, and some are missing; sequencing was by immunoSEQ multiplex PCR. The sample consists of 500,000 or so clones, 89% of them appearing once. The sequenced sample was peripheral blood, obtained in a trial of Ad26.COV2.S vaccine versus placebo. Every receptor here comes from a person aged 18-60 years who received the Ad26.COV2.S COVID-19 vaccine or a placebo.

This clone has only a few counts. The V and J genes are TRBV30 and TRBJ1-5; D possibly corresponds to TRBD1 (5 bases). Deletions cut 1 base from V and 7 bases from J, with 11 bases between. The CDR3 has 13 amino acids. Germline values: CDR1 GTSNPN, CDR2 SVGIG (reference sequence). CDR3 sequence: CAWSAAGMQPQHF. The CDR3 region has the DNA TGTGCCTGGAGTGCCGCAGGGATGCAGCCCCAGCATTTT.

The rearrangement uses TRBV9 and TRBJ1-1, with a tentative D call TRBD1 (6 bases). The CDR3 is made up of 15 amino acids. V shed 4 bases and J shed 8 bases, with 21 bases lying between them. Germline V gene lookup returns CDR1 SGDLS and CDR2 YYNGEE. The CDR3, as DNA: TGTGCCAGCAGCCCGAAAACACAGGGAACTGGCGAAGCTTTCTTT. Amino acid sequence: CASSPKTQGTGEAFF.

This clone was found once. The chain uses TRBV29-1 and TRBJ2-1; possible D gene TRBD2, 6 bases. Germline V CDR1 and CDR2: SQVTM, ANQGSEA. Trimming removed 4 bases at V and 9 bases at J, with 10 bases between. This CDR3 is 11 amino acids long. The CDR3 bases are TGCAGCGTTGCGTCTAGCGTTGAGCAGTTCTTC. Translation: CSVASSVEQFF.

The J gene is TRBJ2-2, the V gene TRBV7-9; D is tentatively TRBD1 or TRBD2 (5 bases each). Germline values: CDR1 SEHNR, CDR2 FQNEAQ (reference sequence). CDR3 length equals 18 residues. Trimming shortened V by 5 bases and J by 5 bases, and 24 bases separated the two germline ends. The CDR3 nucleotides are TGTGCCAGCAGCCAAGTAGGGACCCGACCAGACCCAACCGGGGAGCTGTTTTTT. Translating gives CASSQVGTRPDPTGELFF.

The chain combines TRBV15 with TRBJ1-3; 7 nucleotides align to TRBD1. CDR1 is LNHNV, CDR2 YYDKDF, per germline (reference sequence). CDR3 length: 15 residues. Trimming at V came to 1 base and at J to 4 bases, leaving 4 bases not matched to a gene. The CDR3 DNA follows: TGTGCCACCAGCAGAGCAGGGGGTGCGGGAAACACCATATATTTT. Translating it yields CATSRAGGAGNTIYF. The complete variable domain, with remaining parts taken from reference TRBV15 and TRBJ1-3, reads DAMVIQNPRYQVTQFGKPVTLSCSQTLNHNVMYWYQQKSSQAPKLLFHYYDKDFNNEADTPDNFQSRRPNTSFCFLDIRSPGLGDTAMYLCATSRAGGAGNTIYFGEGSWLTVV.

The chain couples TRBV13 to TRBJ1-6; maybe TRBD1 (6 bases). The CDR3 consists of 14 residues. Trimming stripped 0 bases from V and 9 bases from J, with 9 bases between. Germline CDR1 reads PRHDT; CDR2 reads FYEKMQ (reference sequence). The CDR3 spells CASSLGGGGSPLHF. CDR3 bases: TGTGCCAGCAGCTTAGGGGGGGGCGGTTCACCCCTCCACTTT.

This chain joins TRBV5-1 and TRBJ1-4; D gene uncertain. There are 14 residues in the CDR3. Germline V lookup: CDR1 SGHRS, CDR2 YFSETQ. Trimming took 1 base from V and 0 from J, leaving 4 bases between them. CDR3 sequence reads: CASSLIPTNEKLFF. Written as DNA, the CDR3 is TGCGCCAGCAGCTTGATCCCAACTAATGAAAAACTGTTTTTT.

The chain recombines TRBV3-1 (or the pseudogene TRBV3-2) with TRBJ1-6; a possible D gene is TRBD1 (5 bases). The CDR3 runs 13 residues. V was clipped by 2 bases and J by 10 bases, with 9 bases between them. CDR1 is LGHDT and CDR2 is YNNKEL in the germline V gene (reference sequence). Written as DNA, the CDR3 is TGTGCCAGCAGCCAAAGAGGGGAATCACCCCTCCACTTT. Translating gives CASSQRGESPLHF.

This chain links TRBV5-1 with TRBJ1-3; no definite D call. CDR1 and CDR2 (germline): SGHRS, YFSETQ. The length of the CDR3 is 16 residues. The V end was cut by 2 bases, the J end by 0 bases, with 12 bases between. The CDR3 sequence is CASSFVPVGSGNTIYF. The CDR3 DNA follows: TGCGCCAGCAGCTTTGTTCCGGTCGGCTCTGGAAACACCATATATTTT.

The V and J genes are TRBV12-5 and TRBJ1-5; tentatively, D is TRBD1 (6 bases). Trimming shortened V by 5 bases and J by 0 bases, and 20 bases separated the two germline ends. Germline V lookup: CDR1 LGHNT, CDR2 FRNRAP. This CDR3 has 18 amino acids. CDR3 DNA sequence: TGTGCTAGTGGTGGCCAGACAGGTCAGTTGAATAGCAATCAGCCCCAGCATTTT. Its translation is CASGGQTGQLNSNQPQHF.

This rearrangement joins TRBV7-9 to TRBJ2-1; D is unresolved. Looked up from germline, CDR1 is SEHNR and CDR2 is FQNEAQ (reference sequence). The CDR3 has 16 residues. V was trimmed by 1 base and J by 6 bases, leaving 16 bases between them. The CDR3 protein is CASSLEMLVVVNEQFF. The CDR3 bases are TGTGCCAGCAGCTTAGAGATGCTGGTCGTAGTCAATGAGCAGTTCTTC.

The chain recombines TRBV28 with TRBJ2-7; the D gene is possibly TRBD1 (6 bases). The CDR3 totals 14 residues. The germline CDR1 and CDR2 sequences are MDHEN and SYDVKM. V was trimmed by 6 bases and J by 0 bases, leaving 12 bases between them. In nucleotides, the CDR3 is TGTGCCAGCAGCCTATTGGACAGCTCCTACGAGCAGTACTTC. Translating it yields CASSLLDSSYEQYF.

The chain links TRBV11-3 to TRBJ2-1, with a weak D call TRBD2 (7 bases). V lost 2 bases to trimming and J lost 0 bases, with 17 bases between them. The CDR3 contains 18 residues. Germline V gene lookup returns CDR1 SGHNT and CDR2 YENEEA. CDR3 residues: CASSLLGGRVSSYNEQFF. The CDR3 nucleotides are TGTGCCAGCAGCTTATTGGGGGGGCGTGTAAGCTCCTACAATGAGCAGTTCTTC.

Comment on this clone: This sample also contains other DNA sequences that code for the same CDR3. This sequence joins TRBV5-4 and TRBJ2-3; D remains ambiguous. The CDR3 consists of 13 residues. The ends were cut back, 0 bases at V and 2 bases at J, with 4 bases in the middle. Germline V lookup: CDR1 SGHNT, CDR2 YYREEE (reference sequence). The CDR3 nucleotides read TGTGCCAGCAGCTTGGGGGACACAGATACGCAGTATTTT. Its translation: CASSLGDTDTQYF.

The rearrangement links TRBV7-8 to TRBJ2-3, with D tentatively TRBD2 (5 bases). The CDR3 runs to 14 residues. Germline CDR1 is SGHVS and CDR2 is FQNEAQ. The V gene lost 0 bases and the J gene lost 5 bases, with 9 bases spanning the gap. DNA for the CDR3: TGTGCCAGCAGCTTAGCGATCGAGGGAGATACGCAGTATTTT. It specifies CASSLAIEGDTQYF.

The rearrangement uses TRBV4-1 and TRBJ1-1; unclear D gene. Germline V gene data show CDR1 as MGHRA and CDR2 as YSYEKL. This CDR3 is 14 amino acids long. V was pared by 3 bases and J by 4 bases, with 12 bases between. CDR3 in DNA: TGCGCCAGCAGCCAGAGGGTCCGGGGCACTGAAGCTTTCTTT. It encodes CASSQRVRGTEAFF.

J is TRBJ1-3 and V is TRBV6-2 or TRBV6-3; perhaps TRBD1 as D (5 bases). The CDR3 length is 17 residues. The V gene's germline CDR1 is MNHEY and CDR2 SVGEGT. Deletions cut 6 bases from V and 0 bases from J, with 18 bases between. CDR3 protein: CASSPGQGRSSGNTIYF. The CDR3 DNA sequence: TGTGCCAGCAGCCCGGGGCAGGGACGCAGCTCTGGAAACACCATATATTTT.

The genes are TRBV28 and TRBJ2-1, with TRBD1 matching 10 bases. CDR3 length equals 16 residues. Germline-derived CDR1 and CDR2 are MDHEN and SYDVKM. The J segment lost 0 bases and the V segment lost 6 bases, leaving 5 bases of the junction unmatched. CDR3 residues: CASRSWTGGSYNEQFF. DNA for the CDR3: TGTGCCAGCAGATCTTGGACAGGGGGCTCCTACAATGAGCAGTTCTTC.

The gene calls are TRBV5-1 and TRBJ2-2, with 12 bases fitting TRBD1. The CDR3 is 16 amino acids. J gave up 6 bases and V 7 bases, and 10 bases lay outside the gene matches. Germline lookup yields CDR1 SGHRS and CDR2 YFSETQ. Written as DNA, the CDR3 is TGCGCCAGCGCATACCCGGGACAGGGGGCTGCCGGGGAGCTGTTTTTT. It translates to CASAYPGQGAAGELFF.